This paragraph reports one T cell receptor (beta chain). The data were obtained in a study of blood T cell repertoires in COVID-19. Study as a whole: From T cells, B-cell-depleted T cells, or PBMCs came the material, which was cDNA or gDNA.

CDR3 length: 14 amino acids. In germline, CDR1 is SGHRS, CDR2 YFSETQ. Trimming removed 1 base at V and 5 bases at J, with 13 bases between. Study processing details: Counts of nucleated cells, estimated from reference gene primer amplification, were obtained. Repertoires were generated with immunoSEQ multiplex PCR, while TCRdb's copy carries only in-frame clones and drops some. V, J and clone size are those of that table, while D and trimming were read from the DNA. Found here are fewer than 250,000 clones, over 80% of them singletons; the top ten hold 2% to 3%. The V gene is TRBV5-1, the J gene TRBJ2-7; D may be TRBD1 (6 bases). Sequencing was carried out using PBMCs or T cells enriched from blood (not recorded which). The receptor was isolated from a woman in her 30s with acute COVID-19. The CDR3 nucleotides are TGCGCCAGCAGCTTGCGTCAGGGGCTCAACGAGCAGTACTTC. It specifies CASSLRQGLNEQYF.